What follows are 12 T cell receptor beta chains derived from one specimen sequenced in a study of blood T cell repertoires in COVID-19. The protocol was immunoSEQ multiplex PCR, while the TCRdb copy is restricted to in-frame clones and leaves out a portion. The sample holds 95,000 to 150,000 clones, more than 80% seen once. What was sequenced was peripheral blood. These receptors all come from a woman older than 75 with COVID-19, enrolled during active disease.

CDR3 nucleotide sequence: TGTGCCAGCAGTGAAGCCCAGAACACTAACTATGGCTACACCTTC. This encodes CASSEAQNTNYGYTF. The chain combines TRBV2 with TRBJ1-2; D remains unclear. Germline V lookup: CDR1 SNHLY, CDR2 FYNNEI. Trimming took off 0 bases at V and 0 bases at J, with 8 bases between the two ends. CDR3 size: 15 residues. The whole variable domain, filled in from reference TRBV2 and TRBJ1-2, reads EPEVTQTPSHQVTQMGQEVILRCVPISNHLYFYWYRQILGQKVEFLVSFYNNEISEKSEIFDDQFSVERPDGSNFTLKIRSTKLEDSAMYFCASSEAQNTNYGYTFGSGTRLTVV.

The CDR3 DNA sequence: TGTGCCAGCAGCCGACCAGGGGGCGGCTACACCTTC. Its translation is CASSRPGGGYTF. The V gene is TRBV3-1 (or the pseudogene TRBV3-2), the J gene TRBJ1-2; 8 bases map to TRBD1. J gave up 8 bases and V 4 bases, and 3 bases lay outside the gene matches. The CDR3 has 12 residues. Per the germline V gene, CDR1 is LGHDT and CDR2 is YNNKEL (reference sequence).

This chain links TRBV10-3 with TRBJ1-6, with TRBD1 identical over 8 bases. With V trimmed by 6 bases and J by 2 bases, 6 bases remained unmatched. Per germline, CDR1 ENHRY and CDR2 SYGVKD. The CDR3 runs to 16 residues. CDR3 residues: CAISARGQTYNSPLHF. CDR3 nucleotide sequence: TGTGCCATCAGCGCCAGGGGGCAGACCTATAATTCACCCCTCCACTTT.

V gene TRBV19 combines with J gene TRBJ2-1; perhaps TRBD1 as D (6 bases). Looked up from germline, CDR1 is LNHDA and CDR2 is SQIVND (reference sequence). Trimming cost V 5 bases and J 6 bases, with 11 bases left between them. This CDR3 is built from 13 residues. The CDR3 coding sequence is TGTGCCAGTAGTGTGACAGGAGTCAATGAGCAGTTCTTC. This encodes CASSVTGVNEQFF.

This rearrangement joins TRBV12-2 to TRBJ2-2; the D call in the table, TRBD2, was not verified against the DNA. TRBV12-2 is labeled a pseudogene. The CDR3 sequence is 12 residues long. The CDR3 region is CAKRSGTGELFF. The CDR3 DNA reads as TGTGCAAAACGGTCGGGCACCGGGGAGCTGTTTTTT.

The chain has TRBV5-4 and TRBJ2-1; tentative D call: TRBD2 (6 bases). The V end lost 4 bases, the J end lost 13 bases, and 15 bases lay between the germline ends. Germline lookup yields CDR1 SGHNT and CDR2 YYREEE (reference sequence). The CDR3 runs 12 residues. As DNA, the CDR3 is TGTGCCAGCAGCCCCTTTAGCGGACTACAGTTCTTC. Translating it yields CASSPFSGLQFF.

This chain joins TRBV7-2 and TRBJ1-2; 8 bases align to TRBD1. Germline V gives CDR1 SGHTA, CDR2 FQGNSA. The V segment lost 5 bases and the J segment 6 bases; nucleotides outside the gene matches: 14. The CDR3 has 16 amino acids. In DNA, the CDR3 is TGTGCCAGCAGCAGGGACGTGGGGACAGGCCCCGATGGCTACACCTTC. Its translation: CASSRDVGTGPDGYTF.

The V gene is TRBV18, the J gene TRBJ2-1; TRBD2 is a possible D gene (5 bases). Germline V gives CDR1 KGHSH, CDR2 LQKENI. The CDR3 covers 12 residues. Trimming took off 3 bases at V and 9 bases at J, with 9 bases between the two ends. The CDR3 DNA is TGTGCCAGCTCACCCCGGGGTTTTGAGCAGTTCTTC. This gives the protein CASSPRGFEQFF.

The chain is built from TRBV7-2 and TRBJ1-3; D is unresolved. Germline CDR1 and CDR2: SGHTA and FQGNSA. With 5 bases removed from V and 7 bases from J, the gap between germline ends came to 9 bases. This CDR3 region has 12 residues. In DNA form, the CDR3 reads TGTGCCAGCAGCCACCCCCGGAACACCATATATTTT. Amino acids: CASSHPRNTIYF.

The chain is built from TRBV6-5 and TRBJ2-2, with 7 bases identical to TRBD2. CDR1 is MNHEY and CDR2 is SVGAGI in the germline V gene. This CDR3 region has 15 residues. The ends lost 0 bases at V and 6 bases at J; junction bases unmatched: 4. The CDR3 spells CASSYSRLAAGELFF. DNA for the CDR3: TGTGCCAGCAGTTACTCTCGGCTAGCGGCCGGGGAGCTGTTTTTT.

The rearrangement joins TRBV6-5 to TRBJ2-5; 10 positions agree with TRBD2. Germline V gene sequence: CDR1 MNHEY, CDR2 SVGAGI. The CDR3 sequence is 12 residues long. Losses at the gene ends were 7 bases for V and 5 bases for J; bases not matched to a gene: 1. CDR3: CASTSGSETQYF. CDR3 nucleotide sequence: TGTGCCAGCACTAGCGGGAGTGAGACCCAGTACTTC.

The CDR3 region has the DNA TGTGCCACCAGCAGAGAGAAGGGGGTTGGTAGGGAGCTGTTTTTT. As protein: CATSREKGVGRELFF. This chain joins TRBV15 and TRBJ2-2; a possible D gene is TRBD1 (6 bases). Germline lookup yields CDR1 LNHNV and CDR2 YYDKDF (reference sequence). The CDR3 is 15 amino acids. V was pared by 0 bases and J by 9 bases, with 14 bases between.